This T cell receptor (beta chain) appears in the sequencing data of a study of a mutant IDH1 vaccine in newly diagnosed glioma. Study background: Treated patients had a mean age of roughly 40 years and a roughly 60% male, 37.5% female split. Beforehand, treatment had been radiotherapy, temozolomide, or both; the majority received both. Study observations and caveats: Pseudoprogression seemed unrelated to changes in top peripheral T cell clonotypes.

This CDR3 comprises 13 residues. In germline, CDR1 is LNHDA, CDR2 SQIVND (reference sequence). Deletions cut 4 bases from V and 2 bases from J, with 8 bases between. Libraries were prepared by immunoSEQ multiplex PCR; TCRdb keeps only in-frame clonotypes and omits some of them. The sample has roughly 61,000 clones; 75% to 85% are singletons. About this clone itself: The antigen is not known.

Time point meaning: week 11, during vaccination. Every vaccine dose comprised 300 ug of mutant IDH1 20-mer peptide plus topical imiquimod. New WHO grade 3 or 4 astrocytomas that were IDH1-mutant and ATRX-lost had been found in donors. The rearrangement joins TRBV19 to TRBJ1-2; D gene ambiguous. The source is a man between 45 and 60 years old with glioma. Here the sequenced sample was PBMCs, taken from a glioma patient whose treatment included an IDH1 peptide vaccine. The CDR3, as DNA: TGTGCCAGTAGTAAGTCCCCGAACTATGGCTACACCTTC. Translated, it gives CASSKSPNYGYTF.